A selection of T cell receptor beta chains follows, all from one sample in a study of breast tumors, draining lymph nodes, adjacent tissues. A single record per CDR3 protein comes from TCRdb applying MiXCR to the multiplex PCR reads. The data show approximately 210,000 distinct CDR3 sequences, about 30% seen once. The sequencing input was axillary lymph node tissue. These receptors were taken from a female donor with breast cancer. Some clones in this sample may be carry-over from other donors' samples. The CDR3 runs from the conserved cysteine through the conserved F or W. The D gene is left open where the match is weak. Only some rows state a clone size, as once, few, many or a class for expanded clones.

>TRBV2|many|TRBJ1-6|TRBD1
CASGTETTYNSPLHF
TGTGCCAGCGGGACAGAGACAACCTATAATTCACCCCTCCACTTT
>TRBV30|few|TRBJ1-5|TRBD1
CASETGGEDNQPQHF
TGTGCCTCGGAGACAGGGGGAGAGGACAATCAGCCCCAGCATTTT
>TRBV5-8|many|TRBJ2-1|TRBD1
CASPSRRTGGRNEQFF
TGTGCCAGCCCCTCGAGGCGAACAGGGGGAAGAAATGAGCAGTTCTTC
>TRBV3-1|few|TRBJ1-1|TRBD1
CASSPRGLGTEAFF
TGTGCCAGCAGCCCAAGGGGGCTTGGAACTGAAGCTTTCTTT
>TRBV30|many|TRBJ1-6|NA
CAWSPAGGSRSPLHF
TGTGCCTGGAGCCCGGCCGGGGGAAGTCGTTCACCCCTCCACTTT
>TRBV2|NA|TRBJ2-7|NA
CASSKVREQYF
TGTGCCAGCAGTAAAGTCCGGGAACAGTACTTC
>TRBV9|many|TRBJ2-2|NA
CASSVASGIGELFF
TGTGCCAGCAGCGTAGCTAGTGGGATCGGGGAGCTGTTTTTT
>TRBV19|many|TRBJ1-5|NA
CASSIVGGLSNQPQHF
TGTGCCAGTAGTATAGTGGGGGGGTTGAGCAATCAGCCCCAGCATTTT
>TRBV19|NA|TRBJ1-1|TRBD1
CASSFSRTGPNTEAFF
TGTGCCAGTAGTTTCTCCCGGACAGGGCCGAACACTGAAGCTTTCTTT
>TRBV5-8|NA|TRBJ2-3|TRBD1
CASSPRTGEDTQYF
TGTGCCAGCAGCCCTCGGACAGGGGAGGATACGCAGTATTTT
>TRBV7-2|NA|TRBJ1-6|TRBD1
CASSSNRGREPLHF
TGTGCCAGCAGCTCGAACAGGGGGCGGGAGCCCCTCCACTTT
>TRBV5-1|NA|TRBJ1-1|NA
CASSEAGLGCTEAFF
TGCGCCAGCAGCGAGGCAGGGTTAGGGTGCACTGAAGCTTTCTTT
>TRBV7-3|NA|TRBJ2-1|TRBD2
CASSVGTSRINEQLF
TGTGCCAGCAGCGTCGGGACTAGCCGGATCAATGAGCAGCTCTTC
>TRBV29-1|many|TRBJ1-5|TRBD1
CSVGTVPNQPQHF
TGCAGCGTGGGGACAGTACCGAATCAGCCCCAGCATTTT
>TRBV4-2|many|TRBJ1-3|NA
CASSQDPYSGNTIYF
TGTGCCAGCAGCCAAGATCCATACTCTGGAAACACCATATATTTT
>TRBV29-1|many|TRBJ2-1|TRBD2
CSVRPSGSSYNEQFF
TGCAGCGTGAGACCTAGCGGGAGCTCCTACAATGAGCAGTTCTTC
>TRBV27|NA|TRBJ2-2|TRBD2
CASSFSGRATSTGELFF
TGTGCCAGCAGTTTTAGCGGGAGGGCCACGAGCACCGGGGAGCTGTTTTTT
>TRBV20-1|many|TRBJ1-5|NA
CSALLSPDQPQHF
TGCAGTGCTCTTTTAAGTCCCGATCAGCCCCAGCATTTT
>TRBV6-6|many|TRBJ2-7|NA
CASSHSPGVSETYEQYF
TGTGCCAGCAGTCACTCCCCCGGGGTTAGCGAGACCTACGAGCAGTACTTC
>TRBV2|NA|TRBJ2-1|NA
CASSEGQFFGPSLAGANEQFF
TGTGCCAGCAGCGAGGGACAGTTCTTCGGACCCTCCCTAGCGGGCGCCAATGAGCAGTTCTTC
>TRBV13|NA|TRBJ2-4|NA
CASSPPGLTKNIQYF
TGTGCCAGCAGCCCGCCAGGGCTGACCAAAAACATTCAGTACTTC
>TRBV19|many|TRBJ2-6|NA
CAVGHGGSGANVLTF
TGTGCTGTAGGACATGGGGGCTCTGGGGCCAACGTCCTGACTTTC
>TRBV7-2|NA|TRBJ1-1|NA
CASSLRGVGNTEAFF
TGTGCCAGCAGCCTGCGTGGTGTTGGGAACACTGAAGCTTTCTTT
>TRBV2|NA|TRBJ1-2|NA
CASRIADYGYTF
TGTGCCAGCAGGATAGCGGACTATGGCTACACCTTC
>TRBV20-1|many|TRBJ2-5|NA
CSARDPGRGIQETQYF
TGCAGTGCTAGAGACCCCGGGAGAGGGATCCAAGAGACCCAGTACTTC
>TRBV11-1|NA|TRBJ2-1|NA
CASSAPQAGHADNEQFF
TGTGCCAGCAGCGCGCCACAAGCGGGACATGCCGACAATGAGCAGTTCTTC
>TRBV4-1|many|TRBJ2-7|NA
CASSQDQAHYEQYF
TGCGCCAGCAGCCAAGATCAAGCGCACTACGAGCAGTACTTC
>TRBV7-9|many|TRBJ2-5|NA
CASSLMETQYF
TGTGCCAGCAGCTTAATGGAGACCCAGTACTTC
>TRBV4-3|many|TRBJ2-3|NA
CASSQDGGSGSTSTDTQYF
TGCGCCAGCAGCCAAGATGGTGGAAGCGGAAGTACTAGCACAGATACGCAGTATTTT
>TRBV7-3|NA|TRBJ2-2|NA
CASREQRESGELFF
TGTGCCAGCAGGGAGCAGCGCGAATCCGGGGAGCTGTTTTTT
>TRBV29-1|many|TRBJ2-7|TRBD1
CSVEEGGQGEAYEQYF
TGCAGCGTTGAAGAGGGTGGGCAGGGGGAAGCCTACGAGCAGTACTTC